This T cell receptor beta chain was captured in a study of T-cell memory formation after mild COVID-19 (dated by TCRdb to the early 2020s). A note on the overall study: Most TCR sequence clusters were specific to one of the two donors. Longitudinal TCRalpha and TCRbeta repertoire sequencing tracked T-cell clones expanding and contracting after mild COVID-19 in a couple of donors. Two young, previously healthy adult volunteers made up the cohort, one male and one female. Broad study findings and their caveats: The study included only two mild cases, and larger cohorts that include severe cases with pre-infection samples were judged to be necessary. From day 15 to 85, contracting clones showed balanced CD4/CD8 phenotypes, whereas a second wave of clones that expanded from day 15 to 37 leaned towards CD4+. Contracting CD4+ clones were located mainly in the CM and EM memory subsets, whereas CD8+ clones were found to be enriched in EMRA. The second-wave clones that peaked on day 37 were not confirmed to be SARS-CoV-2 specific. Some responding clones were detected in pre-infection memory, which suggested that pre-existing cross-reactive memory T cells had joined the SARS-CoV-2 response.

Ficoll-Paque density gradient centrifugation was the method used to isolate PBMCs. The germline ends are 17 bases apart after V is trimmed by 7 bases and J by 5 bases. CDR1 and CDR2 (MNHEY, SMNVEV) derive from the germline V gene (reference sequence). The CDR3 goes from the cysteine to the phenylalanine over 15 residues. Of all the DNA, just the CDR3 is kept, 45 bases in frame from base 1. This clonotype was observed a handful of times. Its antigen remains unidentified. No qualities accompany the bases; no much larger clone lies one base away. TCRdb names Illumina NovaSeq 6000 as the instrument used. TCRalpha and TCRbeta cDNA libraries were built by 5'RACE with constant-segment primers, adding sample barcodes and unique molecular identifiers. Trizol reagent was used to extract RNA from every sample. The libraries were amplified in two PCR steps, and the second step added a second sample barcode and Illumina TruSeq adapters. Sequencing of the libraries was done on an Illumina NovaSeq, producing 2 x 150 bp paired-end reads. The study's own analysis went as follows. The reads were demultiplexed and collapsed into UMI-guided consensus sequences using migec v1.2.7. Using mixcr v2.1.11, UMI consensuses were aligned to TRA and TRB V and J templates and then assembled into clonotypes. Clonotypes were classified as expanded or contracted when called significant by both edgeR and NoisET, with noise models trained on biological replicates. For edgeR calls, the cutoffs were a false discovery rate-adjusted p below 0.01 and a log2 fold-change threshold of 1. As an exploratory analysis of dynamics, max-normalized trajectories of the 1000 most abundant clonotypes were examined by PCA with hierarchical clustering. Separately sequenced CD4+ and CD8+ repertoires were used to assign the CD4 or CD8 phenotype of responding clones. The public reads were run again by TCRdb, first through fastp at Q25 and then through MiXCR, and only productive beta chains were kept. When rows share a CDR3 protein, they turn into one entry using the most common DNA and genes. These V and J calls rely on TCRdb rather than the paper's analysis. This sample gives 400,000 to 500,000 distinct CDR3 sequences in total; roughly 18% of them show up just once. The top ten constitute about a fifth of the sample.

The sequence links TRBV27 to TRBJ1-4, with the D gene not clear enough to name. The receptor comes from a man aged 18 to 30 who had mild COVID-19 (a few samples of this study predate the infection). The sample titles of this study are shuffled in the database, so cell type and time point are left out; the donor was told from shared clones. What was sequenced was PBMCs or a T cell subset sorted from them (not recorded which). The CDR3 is CASNLPDPDNEKLFF. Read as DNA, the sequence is TGTGCCAGCAACCTTCCAGACCCGGACAATGAAAAACTGTTTTTT.